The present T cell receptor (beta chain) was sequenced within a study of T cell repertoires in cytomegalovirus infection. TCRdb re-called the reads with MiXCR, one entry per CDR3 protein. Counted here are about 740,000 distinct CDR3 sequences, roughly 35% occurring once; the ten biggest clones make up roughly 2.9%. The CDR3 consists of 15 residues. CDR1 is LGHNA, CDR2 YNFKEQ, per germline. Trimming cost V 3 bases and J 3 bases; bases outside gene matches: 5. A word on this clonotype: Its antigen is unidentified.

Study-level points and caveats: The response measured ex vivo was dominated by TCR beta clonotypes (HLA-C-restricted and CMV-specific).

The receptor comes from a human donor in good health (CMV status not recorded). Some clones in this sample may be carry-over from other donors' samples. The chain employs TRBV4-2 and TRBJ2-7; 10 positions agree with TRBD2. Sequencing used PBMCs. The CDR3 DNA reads TGTGCCAGCAGCCAGTCCGGGACTAGCGTCTACGAGCAGTACTTC. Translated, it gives CASSQSGTSVYEQYF.